This T cell receptor beta chain was sequenced during a study of blood T cell repertoires in COVID-19. The CDR3 runs to 13 residues. Trimming removed 7 bases at V and 4 bases at J, with 13 bases between. Germline V gene sequence: CDR1 SNHLY, CDR2 FYNNEI. TCRdb's table, derived via immunoSEQ multiplex PCR, lists solely in-frame clones and lacks some. This sample has fewer than 15,000 clones; 86% occur once, and the top ten carry roughly 51%. This TCR was recovered from a man at least 80 years old with acute or convalescent COVID-19. Source material: peripheral blood. The chain carries TRBV2 and TRBJ1-2; possibly TRBD1 for D (6 bases). In DNA form, the CDR3 reads TGTGCCAGCACTCAGGGGCCCCTCTATGGCTACACCTTC. Encoded protein: CASTQGPLYGYTF. The whole variable domain, remainder taken from reference TRBV2 and TRBJ1-2, is EPEVTQTPSHQVTQMGQEVILRCVPISNHLYFYWYRQILGQKVEFLVSFYNNEISEKSEIFDDQFSVERPDGSNFTLKIRSTKLEDSAMYFCASTQGPLYGYTFGSGTRLTVV.